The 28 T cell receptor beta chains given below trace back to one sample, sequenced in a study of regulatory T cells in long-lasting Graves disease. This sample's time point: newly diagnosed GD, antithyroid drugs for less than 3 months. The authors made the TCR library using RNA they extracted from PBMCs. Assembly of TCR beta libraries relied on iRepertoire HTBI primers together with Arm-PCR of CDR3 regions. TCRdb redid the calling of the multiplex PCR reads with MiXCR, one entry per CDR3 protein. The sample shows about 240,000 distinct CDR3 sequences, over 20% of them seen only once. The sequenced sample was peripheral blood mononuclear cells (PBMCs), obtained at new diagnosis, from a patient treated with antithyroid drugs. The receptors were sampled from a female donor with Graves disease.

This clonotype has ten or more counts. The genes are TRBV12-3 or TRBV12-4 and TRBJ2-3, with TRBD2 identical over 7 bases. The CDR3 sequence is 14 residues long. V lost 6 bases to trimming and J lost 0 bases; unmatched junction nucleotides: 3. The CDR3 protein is CASREAGSTDTQYF. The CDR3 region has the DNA TGTGCCAGCAGGGAAGCGGGGAGCACAGATACGCAGTATTTT.

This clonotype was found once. This CDR3 is CSARDLSGSSNEQFF. In DNA form, the CDR3 reads TGCAGTGCTAGAGATCTTAGCGGGAGCAGTAATGAGCAGTTCTTC. This chain joins TRBV20-1 and TRBJ2-1; 9 nucleotides match TRBD2. CDR1 DFQATT and CDR2 SNEGSKA come from the germline V gene (reference sequence). The CDR3 loop spans 15 amino acids. The V segment lost 0 bases and the J segment 7 bases; nucleotides outside the gene matches: 7.

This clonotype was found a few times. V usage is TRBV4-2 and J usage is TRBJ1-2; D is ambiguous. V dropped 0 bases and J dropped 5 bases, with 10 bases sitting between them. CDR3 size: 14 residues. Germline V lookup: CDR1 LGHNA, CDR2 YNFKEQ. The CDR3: CASSQEGQAYGYTF. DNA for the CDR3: TGTGCCAGCAGCCAAGAAGGGCAAGCTTATGGCTACACCTTC.

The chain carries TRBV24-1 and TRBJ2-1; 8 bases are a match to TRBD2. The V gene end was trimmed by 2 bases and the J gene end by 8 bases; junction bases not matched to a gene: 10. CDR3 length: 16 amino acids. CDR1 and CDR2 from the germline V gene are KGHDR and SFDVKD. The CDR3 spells CATSDSKRGSWDEQFF. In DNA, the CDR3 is TGTGCCACCAGTGATTCCAAGCGGGGGTCCTGGGATGAGCAGTTCTTC.

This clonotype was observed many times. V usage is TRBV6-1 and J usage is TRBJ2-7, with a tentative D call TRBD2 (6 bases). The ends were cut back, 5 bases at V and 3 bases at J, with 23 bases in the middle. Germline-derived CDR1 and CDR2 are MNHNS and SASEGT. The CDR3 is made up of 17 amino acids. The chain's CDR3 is CASSPDPRVAALYEQYF. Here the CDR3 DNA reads TGTGCCAGCAGTCCTGATCCTAGGGTAGCGGCCCTCTACGAGCAGTACTTC.

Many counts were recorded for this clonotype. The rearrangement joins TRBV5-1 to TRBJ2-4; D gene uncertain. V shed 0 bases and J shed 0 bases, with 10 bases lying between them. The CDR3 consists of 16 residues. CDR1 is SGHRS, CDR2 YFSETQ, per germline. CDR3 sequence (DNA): TGCGCCAGCAGCTTGGGAAAGAACATAGCCAAAAACATTCAGTACTTC. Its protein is CASSLGKNIAKNIQYF.

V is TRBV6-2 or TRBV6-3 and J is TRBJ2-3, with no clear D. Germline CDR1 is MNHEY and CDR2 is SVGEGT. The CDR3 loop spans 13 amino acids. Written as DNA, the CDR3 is TGTGCTACCACATCGGGCACTACAGATACGCAGTATTTT. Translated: CATTSGTTDTQYF.

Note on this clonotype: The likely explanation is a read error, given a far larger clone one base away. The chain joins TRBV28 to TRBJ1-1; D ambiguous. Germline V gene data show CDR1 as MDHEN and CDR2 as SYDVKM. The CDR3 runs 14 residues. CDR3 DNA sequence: TGCGCCAGCAGCCAAGGCCCCCAGTCCATTGAAGCTTTCTTT. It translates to CASSQGPQSIEAFF.

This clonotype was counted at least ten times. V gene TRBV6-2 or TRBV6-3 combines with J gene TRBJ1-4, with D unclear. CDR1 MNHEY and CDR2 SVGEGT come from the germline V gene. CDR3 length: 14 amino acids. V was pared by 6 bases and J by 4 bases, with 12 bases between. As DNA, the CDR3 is TGTGCCAGCAGCGCCGTCCGGGTTAATGAAAAACTGTTTTTT. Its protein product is CASSAVRVNEKLFF.

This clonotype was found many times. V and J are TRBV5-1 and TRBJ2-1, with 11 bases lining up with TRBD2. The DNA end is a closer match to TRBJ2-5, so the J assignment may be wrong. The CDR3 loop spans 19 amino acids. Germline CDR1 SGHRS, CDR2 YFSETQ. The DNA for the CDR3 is TGCGCCAGCAGGCTACGAGGGCATAAACTAGCGGGAGTAGAGGAGACCCAGTACTTC. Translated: CASRLRGHKLAGVEETQYF.

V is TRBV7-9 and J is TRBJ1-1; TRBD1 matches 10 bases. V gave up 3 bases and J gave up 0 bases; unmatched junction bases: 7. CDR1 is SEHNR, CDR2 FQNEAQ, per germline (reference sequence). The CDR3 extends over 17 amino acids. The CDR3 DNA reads TGTGCCAGCAGCTTCGCGACAGGGGGCTGGTTGAACACTGAAGCTTTCTTT. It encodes CASSFATGGWLNTEAFF.

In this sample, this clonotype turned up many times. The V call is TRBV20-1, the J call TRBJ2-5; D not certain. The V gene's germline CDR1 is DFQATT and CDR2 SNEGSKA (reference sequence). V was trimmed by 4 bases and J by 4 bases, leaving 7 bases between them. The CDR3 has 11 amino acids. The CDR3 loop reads CSATVTETQYF. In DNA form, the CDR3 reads TGCAGTGCTACCGTGACAGAGACCCAGTACTTC.

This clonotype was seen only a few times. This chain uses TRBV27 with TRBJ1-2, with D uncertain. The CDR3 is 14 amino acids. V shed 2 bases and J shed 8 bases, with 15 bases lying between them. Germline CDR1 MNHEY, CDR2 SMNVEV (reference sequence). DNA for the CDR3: TGTGCCAGCAGTTTACTTAATGGACCAAAGGGCTACACCTTC. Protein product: CASSLLNGPKGYTF.

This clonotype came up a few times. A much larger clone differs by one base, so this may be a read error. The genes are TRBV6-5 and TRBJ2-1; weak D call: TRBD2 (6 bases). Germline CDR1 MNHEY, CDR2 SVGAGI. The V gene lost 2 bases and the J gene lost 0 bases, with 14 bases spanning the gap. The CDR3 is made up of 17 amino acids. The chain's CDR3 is CASSYPRTTNSYNEQFF. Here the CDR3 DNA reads TGTGCCAGCAGTTACCCCCGGACTACTAACTCCTACAATGAGCAGTTCTTC.

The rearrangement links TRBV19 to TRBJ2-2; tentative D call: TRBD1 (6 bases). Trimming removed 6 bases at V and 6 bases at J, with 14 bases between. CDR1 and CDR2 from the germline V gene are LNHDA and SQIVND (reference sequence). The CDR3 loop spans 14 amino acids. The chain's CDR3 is CASRTGTTPGELFF. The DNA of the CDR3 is TGTGCCAGTAGAACCGGGACAACCCCCGGGGAGCTGTTTTTT.

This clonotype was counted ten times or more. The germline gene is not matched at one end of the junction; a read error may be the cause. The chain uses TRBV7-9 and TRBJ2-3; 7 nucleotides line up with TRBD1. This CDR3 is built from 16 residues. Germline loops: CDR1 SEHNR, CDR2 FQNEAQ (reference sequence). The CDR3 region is CASSQDLAGGADTQYF. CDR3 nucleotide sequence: TGCGCCAGCAGCCAAGATCTGGCAGGGGGTGCAGATACGCAGTATTTT.

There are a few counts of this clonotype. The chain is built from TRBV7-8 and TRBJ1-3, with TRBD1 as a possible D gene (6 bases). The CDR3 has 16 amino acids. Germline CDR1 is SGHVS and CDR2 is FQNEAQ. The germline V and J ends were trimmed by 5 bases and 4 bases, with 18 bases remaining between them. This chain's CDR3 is CASSRGMRGAGNTIYF. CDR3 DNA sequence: TGTGCCAGCAGCAGGGGGATGAGGGGGGCAGGAAACACCATATATTTT.

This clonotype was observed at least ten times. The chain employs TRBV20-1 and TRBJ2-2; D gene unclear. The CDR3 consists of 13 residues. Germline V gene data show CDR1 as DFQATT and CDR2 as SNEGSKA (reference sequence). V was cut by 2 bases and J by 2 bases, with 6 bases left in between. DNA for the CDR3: TGCAGTGCTAGATCAGCCAACACCGGGGAGCTGTTTTTT. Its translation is CSARSANTGELFF.

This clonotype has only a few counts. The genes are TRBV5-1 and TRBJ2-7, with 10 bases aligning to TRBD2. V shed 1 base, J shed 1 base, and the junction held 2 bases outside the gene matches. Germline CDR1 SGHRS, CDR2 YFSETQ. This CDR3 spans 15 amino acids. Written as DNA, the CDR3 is TGCGCCAGCAGCTTGACTAGCGGGACTTCCTACGAGCAGTACTTC. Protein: CASSLTSGTSYEQYF.

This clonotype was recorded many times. As DNA, the CDR3 is TGTGCCAGCAGTCCGAGGGGTGGAGGCCGTGCTAACTATGGCTACACCTTC. This encodes CASSPRGGGRANYGYTF. The V and J genes are TRBV6-1 and TRBJ1-2; D is possibly TRBD1 (5 bases). This CDR3 has 17 residues. Germline lookup yields CDR1 MNHNS and CDR2 SASEGT. Trimming left V 5 bases short and J 0 bases short, with 19 bases between.

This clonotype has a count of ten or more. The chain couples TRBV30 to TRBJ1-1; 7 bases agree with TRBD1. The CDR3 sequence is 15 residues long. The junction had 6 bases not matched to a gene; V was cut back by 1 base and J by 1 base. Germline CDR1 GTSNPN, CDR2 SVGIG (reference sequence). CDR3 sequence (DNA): TGTGCCTGGAGTGCAAGGGGACAGTGGAACACTGAAGCTTTCTTT. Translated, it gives CAWSARGQWNTEAFF.

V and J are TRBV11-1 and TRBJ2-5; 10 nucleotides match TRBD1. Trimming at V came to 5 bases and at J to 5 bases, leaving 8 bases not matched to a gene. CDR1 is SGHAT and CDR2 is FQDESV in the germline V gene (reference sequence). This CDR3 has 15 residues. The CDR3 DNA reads TGTGCCAGCAGCAATCACCGGGACAGGGGCGAGACCCAGTACTTC. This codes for CASSNHRDRGETQYF. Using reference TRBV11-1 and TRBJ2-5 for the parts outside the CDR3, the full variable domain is EAEVAQSPRYKITEKSQAVAFWCDPISGHATLYWYRQILGQGPELLVQFQDESVVDDSQLPKDRFSAERLKGVDSTLKIQPAELGDSAMYLCASSNHRDRGETQYFGPGTRLLVL.

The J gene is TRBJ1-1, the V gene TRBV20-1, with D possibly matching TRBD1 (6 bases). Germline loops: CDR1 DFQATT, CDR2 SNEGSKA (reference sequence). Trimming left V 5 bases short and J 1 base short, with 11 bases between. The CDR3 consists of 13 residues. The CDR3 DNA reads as TGCAGTGCTCTCACAGGGAGGAACACTGAAGCTTTCTTT. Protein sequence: CSALTGRNTEAFF.

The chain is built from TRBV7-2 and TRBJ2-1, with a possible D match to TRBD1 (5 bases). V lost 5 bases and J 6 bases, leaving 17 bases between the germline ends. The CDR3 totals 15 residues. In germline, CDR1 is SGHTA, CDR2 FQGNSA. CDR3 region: CASSILPQGSNEQFF. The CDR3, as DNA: TGTGCCAGCAGCATCCTACCGCAGGGTTCCAATGAGCAGTTCTTC.

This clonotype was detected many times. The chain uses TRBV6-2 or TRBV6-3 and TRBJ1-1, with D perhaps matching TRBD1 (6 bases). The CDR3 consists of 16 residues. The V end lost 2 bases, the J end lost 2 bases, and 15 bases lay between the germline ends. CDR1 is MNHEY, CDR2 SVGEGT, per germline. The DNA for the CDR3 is TGTGCCAGCAGTTACCTCAACGGCAGGGGAAACACTGAAGCTTTCTTT. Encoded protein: CASSYLNGRGNTEAFF.

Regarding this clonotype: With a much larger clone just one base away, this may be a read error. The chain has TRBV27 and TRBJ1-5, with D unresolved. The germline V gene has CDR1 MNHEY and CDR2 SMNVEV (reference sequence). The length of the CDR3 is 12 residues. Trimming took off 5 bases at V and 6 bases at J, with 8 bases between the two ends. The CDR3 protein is CASSVGGQPQHF. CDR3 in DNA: TGTGCCAGCAGTGTCGGAGGTCAGCCCCAGCATTTT.

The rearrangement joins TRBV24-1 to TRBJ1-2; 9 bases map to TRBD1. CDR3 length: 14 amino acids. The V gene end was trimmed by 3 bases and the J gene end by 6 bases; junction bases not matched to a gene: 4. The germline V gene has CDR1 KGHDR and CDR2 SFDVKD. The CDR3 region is CATSDRDRADGYTF. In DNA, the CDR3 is TGTGCCACCAGTGATCGGGACAGGGCTGATGGCTACACCTTC.

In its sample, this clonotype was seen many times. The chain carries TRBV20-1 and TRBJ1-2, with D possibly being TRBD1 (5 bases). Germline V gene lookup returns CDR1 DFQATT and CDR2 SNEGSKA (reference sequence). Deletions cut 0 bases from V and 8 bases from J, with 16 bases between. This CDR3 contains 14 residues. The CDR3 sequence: CSARDLGGEGGYTF. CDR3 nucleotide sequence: TGCAGTGCTAGAGATCTTGGGGGGGAAGGCGGCTACACCTTC.